These 27 T cell receptor beta chains came from one sample sequenced in a study of blood T cells in healthy people across ages. The authors ran a second PCR of about 6 to 12 cycles using a sample-barcoded 5' primer and a J-beta primer mix. TCRdb recomputed calls from the 5' RACE reads with MiXCR, one row per CDR3 protein. The sample consists of approximately 830,000 distinct CDR3 sequences, approximately 65% of them appearing once. Input material: blood. The origin of the receptors is a young man in good health.

J is TRBJ2-7 and V is TRBV25-1; D is ambiguous. Matching the DNA end better, TRBJ2-5 makes the J call doubtful. The V gene's germline CDR1 is MGHDK and CDR2 SYGVNS. The CDR3 runs 12 residues. CDR3 residues: CASRPGRETQYF. CDR3 nucleotide sequence: TGTGCCAGCAGACCGGGCCGAGAGACCCAGTACTTC.

This clonotype showed up just a few times. The V and J genes are TRBV20-1 and TRBJ1-6; a weak D match, TRBD1 (6 bases). This CDR3 has 18 amino acids. Per the germline V gene, CDR1 is DFQATT and CDR2 is SNEGSKA (reference sequence). Trimming cost V 6 bases and J 8 bases, with 29 bases left between them. The CDR3 DNA sequence: TGCAGTGCCCTAGGGGTAGGGGGAGATGAGTGGCAGGATTCACCCCTCCACTTT. This sequence encodes CSALGVGGDEWQDSPLHF.

There are a few counts of this clonotype. CDR3 bases: TGTGCCAGCAGTTTAGGGGAGACAGCTTACGAGCAGTACTTC. Translated: CASSLGETAYEQYF. The rearrangement links TRBV12-3 or TRBV12-4 to TRBJ2-7; D may match TRBD1 or TRBD2 (5 bases each). Trimming took 1 base from V and 4 from J, leaving 11 bases between them. This CDR3 contains 14 residues.

The chain links TRBV7-2 to TRBJ2-3; 16 nucleotides match TRBD2. V shed 5 bases and J 11 bases; nucleotides not matched to a gene: 7. Germline assignment: CDR1 SGHTA and CDR2 FQGNSA. The CDR3 has 15 residues. The CDR3, as DNA: TGTGCCAGCAGCCAACGGGGACTAGCGGGGGGGATGCAGTATTTT. Residues: CASSQRGLAGGMQYF.

This clonotype was picked up a small number of times. The J gene is TRBJ2-3, the V gene TRBV4-3; tentative D call: TRBD2 (5 bases). The CDR3 has 15 residues. In germline, CDR1 is LGHNA, CDR2 YSLEER. The germline V and J ends were trimmed by 0 bases and 5 bases, with 12 bases remaining between them. CDR3 DNA sequence: TGCGCCAGCAGCCAAGATGGAAGCGGATTAGATACGCAGTATTTT. Protein sequence: CASSQDGSGLDTQYF.

This clonotype was observed a few times. V is TRBV5-1 and J is TRBJ1-4; maybe TRBD1 (6 bases). Germline V gene sequence: CDR1 SGHRS, CDR2 YFSETQ. This CDR3 region has 14 residues. The V and J ends lost 5 bases and 5 bases respectively, with 13 bases between them. This chain's CDR3 is CASSRGGANEKLFF. For the CDR3, the DNA is TGCGCCAGCAGTCGAGGGGGAGCCAATGAAAAACTGTTTTTT. The full variable domain, its missing parts supplied by reference TRBV5-1 and TRBJ1-4, is KAGVTQTPRYLIKTRGQQVTLSCSPISGHRSVSWYQQTPGQGLQFLFEYFSETQRNKGNFPGRFSGRQFSNSRSEMNVSTLELGDSALYLCASSRGGANEKLFFGSGTQLSVL.

The chain carries TRBV4-3 and TRBJ1-4; D is unclear. Germline lookup yields CDR1 LGHNA and CDR2 YSLEER. The CDR3 runs 14 residues. V gave up 4 bases and J gave up 6 bases, with 12 bases separating them. Here the CDR3 DNA reads TGCGCCAGCAGCCTAGGAGAAGTGGATGAAAAACTGTTTTTT. It codes for CASSLGEVDEKLFF.

This chain joins TRBV5-1 and TRBJ2-1; the D is unclear. Trimming took off 2 bases at V and 8 bases at J, with 14 bases between the two ends. CDR1 and CDR2 from the germline V gene are SGHRS and YFSETQ. This CDR3 is 14 amino acids long. The CDR3 protein is CASSLGSYNDEQFF. The CDR3 DNA follows: TGCGCCAGCAGCTTAGGCAGCTACAATGATGAGCAGTTCTTC.

The genes are TRBV5-6 and TRBJ2-7, with TRBD1 identical over 8 bases. The CDR3 contains 14 residues. In germline, CDR1 is SGHDT, CDR2 YYEEEE. Trimming removed 0 bases from V and 6 bases from J; junction bases left unmatched: 5. The CDR3 loop is CASSLVGQGSEQYF. The CDR3 DNA is TGTGCCAGCAGCTTGGTTGGACAGGGAAGCGAGCAGTACTTC.

This clonotype was detected only once. The rearrangement uses TRBV7-2 and TRBJ2-5; no firm D call. CDR3 length: 15 residues. Germline V gives CDR1 SGHTA, CDR2 FQGNSA. The V end lost 2 bases, the J end lost 4 bases, and 14 bases lay between the germline ends. The CDR3 protein is CASSLTAGHAETQYF. The DNA of the CDR3 is TGTGCCAGCAGCTTAACCGCCGGCCACGCAGAGACCCAGTACTTC.

The genes are TRBV20-1 and TRBJ1-5; D is unresolved. Germline lookup yields CDR1 DFQATT and CDR2 SNEGSKA (reference sequence). Deletions cut 2 bases from V and 5 bases from J, with 13 bases between. The length of the CDR3 is 14 residues. DNA of the CDR3: TGCAGTGCTAGAAAAGAGGGCAGACATCAGCCCCAGCATTTT. It yields the protein CSARKEGRHQPQHF.

The gene calls are TRBV6-5 and TRBJ2-7; a weak D match, TRBD2 (5 bases). The CDR3 has 13 amino acids. V was cut by 6 bases and J by 1 base, with 10 bases left in between. The germline V gene encodes CDR1 MNHEY and CDR2 SVGAGI. CDR3 sequence (DNA): TGTGCCAGCAGGCCCGGACTTTCCTACGAGCAGTACTTC. Protein product: CASRPGLSYEQYF.

This clonotype was seen only a few times. The rearrangement joins TRBV6-4 to TRBJ1-5; D is unresolved. The CDR3 consists of 14 residues. Germline loops: CDR1 MRHNA, CDR2 SNTAGT. Trimming pared 7 bases from V and 2 bases from J, leaving 12 bases between. As DNA, the CDR3 is TGTGCCAGCACCACCAGGTTGGGCAATCAGCCCCAGCATTTT. It codes for CASTTRLGNQPQHF.

This clonotype was counted only a few times. This rearrangement joins TRBV12-3 or TRBV12-4 to TRBJ2-1; 10 nucleotides align to TRBD2. The CDR3 is 14 residues long. J gave up 9 bases and V 6 bases, and 8 bases lay outside the gene matches. The CDR3 is CASSSSGGRAEQFF. In DNA, the CDR3 is TGTGCCAGCAGCAGTAGCGGGGGGCGGGCTGAGCAGTTCTTC.

This CDR3 is CASSKGWINTIYF. The CDR3 DNA reads as TGTGCCAGCAGCAAAGGATGGATAAACACCATATATTTT. V gene TRBV21-1 combines with J gene TRBJ1-3. TRBV21-1 is a recognized pseudogene. CDR3 length equals 13 residues.

The chain couples TRBV4-2 to TRBJ1-2, with TRBD1 matching 7 bases. Germline assignment: CDR1 LGHNA and CDR2 YNFKEQ. The CDR3 is 15 amino acids. J was trimmed by 8 bases and V by 1 base; bases with no gene match: 10. CDR3 nucleotides: TGTGCCAGCAGCCAAGGTGTACAGGGGACTTGGGGCTACACCTTC. Its protein product is CASSQGVQGTWGYTF.

The rearrangement uses TRBV24-1 and TRBJ2-1; the D gene is possibly TRBD2 (6 bases). This CDR3 is 17 amino acids long. V shed 0 bases and J shed 9 bases, with 20 bases lying between them. Germline assignment: CDR1 KGHDR and CDR2 SFDVKD. CDR3 coding DNA: TGTGCCACCAGTGATTTGCCGCGCGGCGGGGTTCCCAGTGAGCAGTTCTTC. It specifies CATSDLPRGGVPSEQFF.

This sequence joins TRBV20-1 and TRBJ1-2; 12 bases match TRBD1. This CDR3 contains 14 residues. The ends lost 5 bases at V and 4 bases at J; junction bases unmatched: 5. Per the germline V gene, CDR1 is DFQATT and CDR2 is SNEGSKA (reference sequence). This chain's CDR3 is CSAAGTGGTYGYTF. The CDR3 nucleotides are TGCAGTGCTGCAGGGACAGGGGGCACCTATGGCTACACCTTC.

The chain recombines TRBV7-3 with TRBJ2-1; D is perhaps TRBD1 or TRBD2 (6 bases each). The V end lost 7 bases, the J end lost 1 base, and 23 bases lay between the germline ends. The CDR3 contains 18 residues. Germline V gives CDR1 SGHTA, CDR2 FQGTGA. The CDR3 bases are TGTGCCAGCAACCGGGGGCCGACTAAGGGGCCATCCTACAATGAGCAGTTCTTC. Amino acids: CASNRGPTKGPSYNEQFF.

This clonotype was recorded a few times. The rearrangement uses TRBV3-1 and TRBJ1-4, with D hard to call. The V and J ends lost 0 bases and 7 bases respectively, with 3 bases between them. CDR3 length equals 12 residues. CDR1 is LGHDT, CDR2 YNNKEL, per germline (reference sequence). CDR3 amino acids: CASSQEGEKLFF. CDR3 DNA: TGTGCCAGCAGCCAAGAGGGTGAAAAACTGTTTTTT.

This clonotype was observed once. J is TRBJ2-5 and V is TRBV2, with D perhaps assigned TRBD1 or TRBD2 (5 bases each). The length of the CDR3 is 13 residues. The germline V and J ends were trimmed by 9 bases and 1 base, with 12 bases remaining between them. Germline-derived CDR1 and CDR2 are SNHLY and FYNNEI. Here the CDR3 DNA reads TGTGCCAGGACAGAGGGGACCCAAGAGACCCAGTACTTC. This translates into CARTEGTQETQYF.

CDR3 region: CASSPRGGGGDTQYF. The CDR3, as DNA: TGTGCCAGCAGCCCACGAGGAGGCGGGGGCGATACGCAGTATTTT. The V call is TRBV9, the J call TRBJ2-3, with D possibly TRBD2 on 7 matching bases. Trimming took off 4 bases at V and 6 bases at J, with 18 bases between the two ends. The germline CDR1 and CDR2 sequences are SGDLS and YYNGEE. The CDR3 loop spans 15 amino acids. Full variable domain (outside the CDR3, taken from reference TRBV9 and TRBJ2-3): DSGVTQTPKHLITATGQRVTLRCSPRSGDLSVYWYQQSLDQGLQFLIQYYNGEERAKGNILERFSAQQFPDLHSELNLSSLELGDSALYFCASSPRGGGGDTQYFGPGTRLTVL.

The chain combines TRBV20-1 with TRBJ1-6; no definite D call. The ends were cut back, 5 bases at V and 9 bases at J, with 17 bases in the middle. In germline, CDR1 is DFQATT, CDR2 SNEGSKA (reference sequence). This CDR3 region has 14 residues. The CDR3 spells CSASERPGVSPLHF. The CDR3 nucleotides read TGCAGTGCTTCCGAACGTCCCGGCGTTTCACCCCTCCACTTT.

This clonotype was seen only a few times. This rearrangement joins TRBV4-2 to TRBJ1-4; 11 bases line up with TRBD1. Germline V CDR1 and CDR2: LGHNA, YNFKEQ. V gave up 5 bases and J gave up 7 bases; unmatched junction bases: 9. This CDR3 is 16 amino acids long. The CDR3 region is CASSTPGQGGSEKLFF. As DNA, the CDR3 is TGTGCCAGCAGCACCCCGGGACAGGGGGGCAGTGAAAAACTGTTTTTT.

The gene calls are TRBV29-1 and TRBJ2-7; possible D gene TRBD1, 7 bases. V was cut by 1 base and J by 4 bases, with 17 bases left in between. Per germline, CDR1 SQVTM and CDR2 ANQGSEA. The CDR3 length is 15 residues. As DNA, the CDR3 is TGCAGCGTTGAAGCAGCTCAGGGGGGCGTTTACGAGCAGTACTTC. This sequence encodes CSVEAAQGGVYEQYF.

V usage is TRBV12-3 or TRBV12-4 and J usage is TRBJ1-5; tentatively, D is TRBD1 (6 bases). V was pared by 1 base and J by 5 bases, with 12 bases between. There are 15 residues in the CDR3. As DNA, the CDR3 is TGTGCCAGCAGTTTAGAACTTAGGGGGGATCAGCCCCAGCATTTT. Translating gives CASSLELRGDQPQHF.

The chain combines TRBV6-5 with TRBJ2-5, with D unclear. Germline V CDR1 and CDR2: MNHEY, SVGAGI. V dropped 5 bases and J dropped 5 bases, with 12 bases sitting between them. The length of the CDR3 is 13 residues. The DNA of the CDR3 is TGTGCCAGCAGTCCCTATACTTGGGAGACCCAGTACTTC. Translated, it gives CASSPYTWETQYF.